The clone carrying this T cell receptor (beta chain) was recorded a few times. The data belong to a study of response to subunit inactivated influenza vaccine. The V gene's germline CDR1 is MNHEY and CDR2 SMNVEV (reference sequence). CDR3 length: 14 residues. V shed 2 bases, J shed 6 bases, and the junction held 4 bases outside the gene matches. TCRdb passed the RT-PCR reads through MiXCR, listing each CDR3 protein once. Found here are over 400,000 distinct CDR3 sequences, about 10% of them singletons; the top ten hold 10% to 15%. This TCR derives from a man over 45 who received an inactivated influenza vaccine. This chain links TRBV27 with TRBJ2-7; 10 bases agree with TRBD2. Material: PBMCs from blood, obtained 45 days after vaccination. CDR3 loop: CASSLLAGVREQYF. CDR3 coding DNA: TGTGCCAGCAGTTTACTAGCGGGAGTTCGCGAGCAGTACTTC.